This TCR beta chain stems from a study of breast tumors, draining lymph nodes, adjacent tissues. Broader study findings: Compared with basal-like, luminal-like tumors shared significantly more repertoire with nontumor tissue. Tumor TCR diversity was below lymph nodes but above nontumor tissue. That most tumor T cells come from lymph nodes remained unproven. Data fit most tumor T cells coming from lymph node, expanding in tumor.

There are many counts of this clonotype. What it binds is not known. From the multiplex PCR reads, TCRdb called clonotypes with MiXCR, one entry per CDR3 protein. Of some 130,000 distinct CDR3 sequences in the sample, just under 20% were seen once. Axillary draining lymph nodes of breast cancer patients supplied the node samples. CDR1 is SEHNR and CDR2 is FQNEAQ in the germline V gene (reference sequence). CDR3 size: 12 residues. Trimming removed 5 bases at V and 8 bases at J, with 13 bases between. The sample comprised axillary lymph node tissue. The sequence came from a female donor with breast cancer. Some clones in this sample may be carry-over from other donors' samples. The V and J genes are TRBV7-9 and TRBJ2-7; D is unclear. DNA for the CDR3: TGTGCCAGCAGCGAGGATATATTGCAGCAGTACTTC. Its translation: CASSEDILQQYF. Full variable domain (rest looked up from reference TRBV7-9 and TRBJ2-7): DTGVSQNPRHKITKRGQNVTFRCDPISEHNRLYWYRQTLGQGPEFLTYFQNEAQLEKSRLLSDRFSAERPKGSFSTLEIQRTEQGDSAMYLCASSEDILQQYFGPGTRLTVT.